A selection of T cell receptor beta chains follows, all from one sample in a study of cytomegalovirus exposure and HLA in healthy donors. This table comes from immunoSEQ multiplex PCR, and its TCRdb copy is limited to in-frame clones, with some not included. The sample carries 120,000 to 150,000 clones, about nine tenths recorded once. The sequenced sample consisted of PBMCs. The receptors stem from a man aged 18 to 30 in good health and CMV-seropositive. The CDR3 runs from the conserved cysteine through the conserved F or W. The D gene is left open where the match is weak. Clone size is stated in some rows and not others, as once, few, many or a class when expanded.

D gene: TRBD1; clone size: -; J gene: TRBJ1-6; V gene: TRBV30; CDR3 protein: CAWSRGTGGSPLHF; CDR3 DNA: TGTGCCTGGAGCAGGGGGACGGGGGGGTCACCCCTCCACTTT
D gene: TRBD1; clone size: -; J gene: TRBJ1-2; V gene: TRBV18; CDR3 protein: CASSPTGQGDYGYTF; CDR3 DNA: TGTGCCAGCTCACCAACGGGACAGGGGGACTATGGCTACACCTTC
D gene: -; clone size: -; J gene: TRBJ1-1; V gene: TRBV10-3; CDR3 protein: CAIRSQEGLNTEAFF; CDR3 DNA: TGTGCCATCAGATCTCAGGAGGGCCTGAACACTGAAGCTTTCTTT
D gene: -; clone size: -; J gene: TRBJ2-7; V gene: TRBV11-2; CDR3 protein: CASSFQDSSEQYF; CDR3 DNA: TGTGCCAGCAGCTTTCAAGACAGCAGCGAGCAGTACTTC
D gene: -; clone size: -; J gene: TRBJ2-1; V gene: TRBV5-1; CDR3 protein: CASSAAYNEQFF; CDR3 DNA: TGCGCCAGCAGCGCAGCCTACAATGAGCAGTTCTTC
D gene: -; clone size: -; J gene: TRBJ1-1; V gene: TRBV6-1; CDR3 protein: CASRRDFNTEAFF; CDR3 DNA: TGTGCCAGCAGGAGGGACTTTAACACTGAAGCTTTCTTT
D gene: -; clone size: -; J gene: TRBJ2-5; V gene: TRBV7-2; CDR3 protein: CASSLGERETQYF; CDR3 DNA: TGTGCCAGCAGCTTAGGAGAGCGGGAGACCCAGTACTTC
D gene: TRBD1; clone size: -; J gene: TRBJ1-3; V gene: TRBV6-1; CDR3 protein: CASIERTGNSGNTIYF; CDR3 DNA: TGTGCCAGCATTGAACGGACAGGGAACTCTGGAAACACCATATATTTT
D gene: -; clone size: -; J gene: TRBJ2-3; V gene: TRBV7-3; CDR3 protein: CASSLYPPDTQYF; CDR3 DNA: TGTGCCAGCAGCTTATATCCCCCAGATACGCAGTATTTT
D gene: -; clone size: -; J gene: TRBJ2-1; V gene: TRBV7-9; CDR3 protein: CASSFPRRKHEQFF; CDR3 DNA: TGTGCCAGCAGCTTCCCCCGGCGGAAACATGAGCAGTTCTTC
D gene: -; clone size: -; J gene: TRBJ1-6; V gene: TRBV27; CDR3 protein: CASSFGQGNSPLHF; CDR3 DNA: TGTGCCAGCAGTTTCGGGCAGGGTAATTCACCCCTCCACTTT
D gene: TRBD2; clone size: -; J gene: TRBJ2-3; V gene: TRBV27; CDR3 protein: CASTRVGAGITDTQYF; CDR3 DNA: TGTGCCAGCACGCGGGTGGGAGCGGGAATCACAGATACGCAGTATTTT
D gene: -; clone size: -; J gene: TRBJ1-3; V gene: TRBV27; CDR3 protein: CASSPLHSAGNTIYF; CDR3 DNA: TGTGCCAGCAGTCCCCTCCACAGTGCTGGAAACACCATATATTTT
D gene: TRBD2; clone size: -; J gene: TRBJ2-1; V gene: TRBV9; CDR3 protein: CASSATSGTYNEQFF; CDR3 DNA: TGTGCCAGCAGCGCAACTAGCGGGACTTACAATGAGCAGTTCTTC
D gene: -; clone size: medium-sized; J gene: TRBJ1-1; V gene: TRBV28; CDR3 protein: CASTLNGEAFF; CDR3 DNA: TGTGCCAGCACCCTGAACGGTGAAGCTTTCTTT
D gene: -; clone size: -; J gene: TRBJ2-7; V gene: TRBV6-5; CDR3 protein: CASSHRDSYEQYF; CDR3 DNA: TGTGCCAGCAGCCACAGGGACTCCTACGAGCAGTACTTC
D gene: TRBD1; clone size: -; J gene: TRBJ2-5; V gene: TRBV5-1; CDR3 protein: CASSLGPTTGSQETQYF; CDR3 DNA: TGCGCCAGCAGCCTCGGGCCCACGACAGGGTCCCAAGAGACCCAGTACTTC
D gene: TRBD2; clone size: -; J gene: TRBJ2-5; V gene: TRBV5-1; CDR3 protein: CASSSMPGGAETQYF; CDR3 DNA: TGCGCCAGCAGTTCAATGCCCGGGGGGGCAGAGACCCAGTACTTC
D gene: TRBD1; clone size: -; J gene: TRBJ1-5; V gene: TRBV30; CDR3 protein: CAWSQGSNQPQHF; CDR3 DNA: TGTGCCTGGTCACAGGGGAGCAATCAGCCCCAGCATTTT
D gene: TRBD2; clone size: -; J gene: TRBJ2-2; V gene: TRBV28; CDR3 protein: CASSGGSNTGELFF; CDR3 DNA: TGTGCCAGCTCCGGGGGGTCGAACACCGGGGAGCTGTTTTTT
D gene: TRBD1; clone size: -; J gene: TRBJ2-7; V gene: TRBV15; CDR3 protein: CATGQGASYEQYF; CDR3 DNA: TGTGCCACCGGCCAGGGGGCTTCCTACGAGCAGTACTTC
D gene: TRBD2; clone size: -; J gene: TRBJ2-5; V gene: TRBV4-2; CDR3 protein: CASSHGTSGGTGETQYF; CDR3 DNA: TGTGCCAGCAGCCACGGGACTAGCGGGGGGACGGGGGAGACCCAGTACTTC
D gene: -; clone size: -; J gene: TRBJ2-1; V gene: TRBV27; CDR3 protein: CASSSWEEGEQFF; CDR3 DNA: TGTGCCAGCAGTTCCTGGGAGGAAGGTGAGCAGTTCTTC
D gene: TRBD1; clone size: -; J gene: TRBJ2-1; V gene: TRBV7-9; CDR3 protein: CASSIPGTAYNEQFF; CDR3 DNA: TGTGCCAGCAGTATACCCGGGACAGCTTACAATGAGCAGTTCTTC
D gene: TRBD1; clone size: -; J gene: TRBJ2-7; V gene: TRBV6-1; CDR3 protein: CASSGDLDRKSYEQYF; CDR3 DNA: TGTGCCAGCAGTGGCGACCTGGACAGGAAATCCTACGAGCAGTACTTC
D gene: TRBD1; clone size: -; J gene: TRBJ2-7; V gene: TRBV15; CDR3 protein: CATSQWGQGVTYEQYF; CDR3 DNA: TGTGCCACCAGCCAATGGGGACAGGGGGTGACCTACGAGCAGTACTTC
D gene: -; clone size: -; J gene: TRBJ2-1; V gene: TRBV6-6; CDR3 protein: CASTWTVYNEQFF; CDR3 DNA: TGTGCCAGCACATGGACAGTCTACAATGAGCAGTTCTTC
D gene: -; clone size: -; J gene: TRBJ1-2; V gene: TRBV5-4; CDR3 protein: CASTLDRLHGYTF; CDR3 DNA: TGTGCCAGCACCCTAGACAGGCTTCATGGCTACACCTTC
D gene: -; clone size: -; J gene: TRBJ2-1; V gene: TRBV27; CDR3 protein: CASSRLFNEQFF; CDR3 DNA: TGTGCCAGCAGCCGACTATTTAATGAGCAGTTCTTC
D gene: -; clone size: -; J gene: TRBJ1-2; V gene: TRBV13; CDR3 protein: CASSGNGYTF; CDR3 DNA: TGTGCCAGCAGCGGCAATGGCTACACCTTC